This TCR beta chain was obtained from a study of T cell changes during pregnancy in multiple sclerosis. This clone has a single count. The CDR3 runs to 14 residues. Trimming took off 4 bases at V and 4 bases at J, with 14 bases between the two ends. The germline gives CDR1 SGHNT, CDR2 YYREEE (reference sequence). The table came from immunoSEQ multiplex PCR; TCRdb's copy has only in-frame clones and leaves some out. The table has about 110,000 clones, about 94% seen once; the top ten hold roughly 1.4%. This receptor was obtained from a female donor with multiple sclerosis, enrolled in a pregnancy study. Source: peripheral blood, taken in the third trimester of pregnancy. The chain carries TRBV5-4 and TRBJ1-2; no definite D call. CDR3 region: CASSTDPGLYGYTF. CDR3 coding DNA: TGTGCCAGCAGCACTGATCCGGGTCTCTATGGCTACACCTTC.